Listed here is a single TCR beta chain. This record belongs to a study of technical replicates of blood from a handful of donors. Using immunoSEQ multiplex PCR, the repertoire was profiled, and TCRdb retains in-frame clones only, with some absent. The repertoire holds roughly 80,000 clones, with over 75% as singletons. Germline CDR1 SGHAT, CDR2 FQNNGV. The CDR3 extends over 15 amino acids. Trimming at V came to 6 bases and at J to 3 bases, leaving 6 bases not matched to a gene. This TCR came from a human donor in good health. V gene TRBV11-2 combines with J gene TRBJ2-7, with 12 bases matching TRBD2. Sequenced sample: T cells isolated from PBMCs. CDR3 bases: TGTGCCAGCAGGCCGGGACTAGCGGGTGGCTACGAGCAGTACTTC. It is translated as CASRPGLAGGYEQYF.